This paragraph covers one T cell receptor (beta chain) sequence. It has no known antigen specificity. No base-level quality is on record; no much larger clone is a single base apart. TCRbeta CDR3 regions were amplified from genomic DNA by means of the immunoSEQ Assay, a bias-controlled multiplex PCR. In the source study's methods: The number of nucleated cells in each sample was estimated by amplification of reference gene primers within the assay. To quantify the absolute abundance of each unique TCRbeta CDR3 rearrangement, sequence reads were collapsed and filtered. For each sample, productive Simpson clonality was calculated as the square root of Simpson's diversity index over productive rearrangements. TCRdb stores this immuneACCESS table with in-frame sequences only. Part of the clones is absent; in the studies checked, under half of the shortfall reflects unresolved V genes, and no reason is known for the rest. V, J and clone size reflect that table, while D and trimming were determined from the DNA. The sample table contains fewer than 700,000 clones; only one count was recorded for around 90% of them. The ten largest clones add up to around 7.8% of the sample.

These data originate in a study of blood T cell repertoires in COVID-19 (dated by TCRdb to 2020 to 2022). About the full investigation: The collaborator samples originated in the United States, Italy and Spain and spanned the acute and convalescent phases of COVID-19. The prospective study material was composed of cDNA or gDNA derived from T cells, B-cell-depleted T cells, or PBMCs. Subjects who had been exposed to COVID-19, were actively infected with it, or had recovered from it provided the deeply sampled blood TCRbeta repertoires that made up the dataset. The repertoires were released in a freely available public database meant as a resource for research on the immune response to SARS-CoV-2. The samples were drawn from two sources: the first 160 participants of the ongoing ImmuneRACE study, and fewer than 1,500 subjects contributed by 6 global collaborators. Sample metadata almost always included a de-identified subject ID, COVID-19 status, age in years and sex. Where HLA class I and class II types were available, the types were taken from metadata supplied by the sample provider, not from assay-based typing.

Summary of the overall study and its limitations: How much clinical and demographic metadata was included differed by source and by participant, and the metadata was provided uncurated.

At one collaborating source in Seattle, patients were enrolled during active infection and were followed longitudinally through the course of disease. The collaborating institutions used their own protocols to collect whole blood in K2EDTA tubes. For TCRbeta analysis, collaborator samples were shipped as frozen whole blood, as isolated PBMCs, or as DNA extracted from either sample type. From the cysteine through the phenylalanine, the CDR3 covers 15 amino acids. The CDR3 DNA has 45 bases and is translated from base 1. V is reduced by 10 bases and J by 0 bases, leaving a spacing of 13 bases between them. The CDR1 and CDR2 encoded by the germline V gene (reference sequence) are MNHNY and SVGAGI.

Material for sequencing was peripheral blood. The receptor comes from a woman aged 45 to 65 with COVID-19, enrolled during active disease. The sequence is built from TRBV6-6 and TRBJ2-6, with TRBD2 tentatively as D gene (7 bases match). CDR3 region: CATQGRGSGANVLTF. The bases are TGTGCCACCCAGGGGAGGGGCTCTGGGGCCAACGTCCTGACTTTC.